The entry below gives a single T cell receptor (beta chain) sequence along with its context. Its antigen is undetermined. The junction had 10 bases not matched to a gene; V was cut back by 4 bases and J by 4 bases. The CDR3 contains 15 residues. Germline V lookup: CDR1 SGHNT, CDR2 YYREEE (reference sequence). The data derive from a study of Tregs in tolerant kidney transplant recipients. General observations from the study: Few patients were studied, so findings need validation in larger groups. Expanding Tregs on activated donor B cells appeared to best identify donor-specific TCRbeta clones.

Here immunoSEQ multiplex PCR was the method, and the copy in TCRdb shows in-frame clones only, minus some. The profile shows about 69,000 clones, roughly 89% of them singletons. The sample in question was CD4+ T cells from blood, obtained before the transplant. The rearrangement links TRBV5-4 to TRBJ1-2; 7 bases fit TRBD1. The clonotype was recovered from a human donor who received a combined kidney and bone marrow transplant. CDR3 sequence reads: CASSVQGNTGYGYTF. The CDR3 DNA reads TGTGCCAGCAGCGTACAGGGGAATACGGGCTATGGCTACACCTTC.